This entry is about one T cell receptor (beta chain). This sample is drawn from a study of cytomegalovirus exposure and HLA in healthy donors. The PCR employed 60 Vbeta primers together with 13 Jbeta primers. Repertoires were generated with immunoSEQ multiplex PCR, while TCRdb's copy carries only in-frame clones and drops some. In the table there are about 170,000 clones, more than 70% of which are singletons. CDR3 length: 15 amino acids. The ends lost 7 bases at V and 10 bases at J; junction bases unmatched: 11. The germline CDR1 and CDR2 sequences are SGHTA and FQGNSA. What was sequenced was PBMCs. The gene calls are TRBV7-2 and TRBJ2-1, with 12 bases matching TRBD2. This TCR was sampled from a woman aged 50 to 60 in good health and CMV-seropositive. CDR3 loop: CASISSGGAATEQFF. The CDR3 DNA reads TGTGCCAGCATCTCTAGCGGGGGGGCCGCCACAGAGCAGTTCTTC.